Reported below is one TCR beta chain. J gave up 8 bases and V 2 bases, and 6 bases lay outside the gene matches. The CDR3 has 14 residues. The germline V gene has CDR1 SGHTA and CDR2 FQGNSA. This record comes from a study of blood T cell repertoires in COVID-19. Original processing methods: The assay estimated nucleated cells by amplifying reference gene primers. The repertoire was sequenced with immunoSEQ multiplex PCR; TCRdb's copy has only in-frame clones and lacks some. D and trimming come from the DNA, and the V and J calls and clone size come from that table. The profile shows 110,000 to 150,000 clones, about 80% of them singletons.

The specimen was peripheral blood. The chain combines TRBV7-2 with TRBJ2-1, with 7 bases that match TRBD1. This TCR came from a man aged 55 to 70 with acute or convalescent COVID-19. The chain's CDR3 is CASSLNRGFDEQFF. In DNA form, the CDR3 reads TGTGCCAGCAGCTTAAACAGGGGTTTCGATGAGCAGTTCTTC.